What follows describes a single T cell receptor (beta chain). The target antigen is unknown. A v3.0 immunoSEQ assay was performed at survey level. Sequencing used immunoSEQ multiplex PCR; TCRdb keeps in-frame clones, though not all of them. The table shows around 21,000 clones, with about 88% occurring only once. J lost 8 bases, V lost 4 bases, and 17 bases had no gene match. CDR1 and CDR2 from the germline V gene are SGHKS and YYEKEE (reference sequence). The CDR3 sequence is 18 residues long. This sample was included in a study of long-term antiretroviral therapy in people with HIV. Whole-study context: Of all samples, the earliest predate the 2015 immediate-ART recommendation by about a decade.

Participants with HIV, all of them, were treated in the United States. Amounts of about 0.85-10 million cryopreserved PBMC were held in the samples before DNA extraction. Whole-study results and caveats: The study found that diversity rose after ART but stayed below transplant donor controls.

The TCR was taken from a man in his fifties or sixties with HIV. The rearrangement links TRBV5-5 to TRBJ2-1; 11 nucleotides line up with TRBD2. The source material was unsorted PBMCs, sampled 2.3 years after starting antiretroviral therapy. The CDR3 bases are TGTGCCAGCAGCCCGCGAGCTCCAACTAGCGGGAGTTTTGATGAGCAGTTCTTC. It translates to CASSPRAPTSGSFDEQFF.